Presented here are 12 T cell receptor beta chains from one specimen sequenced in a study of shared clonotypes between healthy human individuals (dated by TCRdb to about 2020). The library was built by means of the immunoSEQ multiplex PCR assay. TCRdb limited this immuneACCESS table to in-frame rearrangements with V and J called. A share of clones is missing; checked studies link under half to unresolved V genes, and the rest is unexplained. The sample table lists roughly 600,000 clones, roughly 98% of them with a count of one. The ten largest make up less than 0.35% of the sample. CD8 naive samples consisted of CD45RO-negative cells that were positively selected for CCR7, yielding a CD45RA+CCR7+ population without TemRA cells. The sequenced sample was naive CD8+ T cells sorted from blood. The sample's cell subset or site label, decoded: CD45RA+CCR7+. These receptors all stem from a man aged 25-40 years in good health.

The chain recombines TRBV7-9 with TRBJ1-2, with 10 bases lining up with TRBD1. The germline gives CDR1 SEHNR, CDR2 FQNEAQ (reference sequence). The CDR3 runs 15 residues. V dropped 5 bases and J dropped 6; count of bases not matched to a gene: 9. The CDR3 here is CASSMSPGTGDGYTF. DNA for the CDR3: TGTGCCAGCAGCATGAGCCCCGGGACAGGGGATGGCTACACCTTC. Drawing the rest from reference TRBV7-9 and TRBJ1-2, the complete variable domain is DTGVSQNPRHKITKRGQNVTFRCDPISEHNRLYWYRQTLGQGPEFLTYFQNEAQLEKSRLLSDRFSAERPKGSFSTLEIQRTEQGDSAMYLCASSMSPGTGDGYTFGSGTRLTVV.

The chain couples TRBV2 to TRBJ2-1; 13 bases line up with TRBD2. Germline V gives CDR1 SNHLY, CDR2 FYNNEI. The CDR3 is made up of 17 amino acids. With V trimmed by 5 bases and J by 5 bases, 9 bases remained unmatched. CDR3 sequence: CASSKGTSGVLDNEQFF. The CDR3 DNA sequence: TGTGCCAGCAGTAAGGGGACTAGCGGGGTTTTAGACAATGAGCAGTTCTTC.

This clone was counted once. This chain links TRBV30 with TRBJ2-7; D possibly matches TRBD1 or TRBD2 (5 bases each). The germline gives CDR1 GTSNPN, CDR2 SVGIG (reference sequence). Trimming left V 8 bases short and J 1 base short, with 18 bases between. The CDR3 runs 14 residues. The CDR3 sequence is CAGITGPGSYEQYF. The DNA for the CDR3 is TGTGCCGGAATTACGGGACCCGGTTCCTACGAGCAGTACTTC.

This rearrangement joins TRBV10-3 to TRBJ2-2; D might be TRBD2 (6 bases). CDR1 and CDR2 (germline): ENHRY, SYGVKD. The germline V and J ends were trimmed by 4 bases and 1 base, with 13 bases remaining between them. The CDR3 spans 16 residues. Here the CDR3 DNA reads TGTGCCATCAGTGCCGGGGGAGCGCTGAACACCGGGGAGCTGTTTTTT. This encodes CAISAGGALNTGELFF.

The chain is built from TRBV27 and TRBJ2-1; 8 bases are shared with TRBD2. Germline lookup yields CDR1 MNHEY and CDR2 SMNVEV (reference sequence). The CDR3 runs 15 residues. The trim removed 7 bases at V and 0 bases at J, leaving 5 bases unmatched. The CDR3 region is CASISGTSSYNEQFF. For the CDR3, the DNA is TGTGCCAGCATCTCCGGGACTAGCTCCTACAATGAGCAGTTCTTC.

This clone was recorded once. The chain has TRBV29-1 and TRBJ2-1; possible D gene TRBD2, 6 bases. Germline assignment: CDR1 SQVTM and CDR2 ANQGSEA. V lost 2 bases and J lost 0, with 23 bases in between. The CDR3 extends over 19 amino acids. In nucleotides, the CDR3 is TGCAGCGTTGAACTCCATAGGAGGGACTGGATGAGCTCCTACAATGAGCAGTTCTTC. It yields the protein CSVELHRRDWMSSYNEQFF.

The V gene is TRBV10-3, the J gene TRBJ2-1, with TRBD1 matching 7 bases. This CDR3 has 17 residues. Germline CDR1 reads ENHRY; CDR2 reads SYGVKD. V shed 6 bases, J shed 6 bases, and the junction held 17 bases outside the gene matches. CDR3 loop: CAISTNSQGERGNEQFF. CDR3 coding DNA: TGTGCCATCAGCACAAATTCCCAGGGGGAAAGGGGCAATGAGCAGTTCTTC.

CDR3 nucleotide sequence: TGCGCCAGCAGCTTGGAACGGACCTACGAGCAGTACTTC. It yields the protein CASSLERTYEQYF. The chain recombines TRBV5-1 with TRBJ2-7, with D hard to call. Trimming removed 0 bases from V and 2 bases from J, with 6 bases in between. Germline CDR1 SGHRS, CDR2 YFSETQ. The CDR3 contains 13 residues. The whole variable domain, remainder taken from reference TRBV5-1 and TRBJ2-7, is KAGVTQTPRYLIKTRGQQVTLSCSPISGHRSVSWYQQTPGQGLQFLFEYFSETQRNKGNFPGRFSGRQFSNSRSEMNVSTLELGDSALYLCASSLERTYEQYFGPGTRLTVT.

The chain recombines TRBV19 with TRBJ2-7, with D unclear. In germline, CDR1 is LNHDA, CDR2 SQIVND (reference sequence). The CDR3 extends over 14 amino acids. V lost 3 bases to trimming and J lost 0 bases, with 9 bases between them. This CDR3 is CASSITGNSYEQYF. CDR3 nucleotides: TGTGCCAGTAGTATTACGGGCAACTCCTACGAGCAGTACTTC.

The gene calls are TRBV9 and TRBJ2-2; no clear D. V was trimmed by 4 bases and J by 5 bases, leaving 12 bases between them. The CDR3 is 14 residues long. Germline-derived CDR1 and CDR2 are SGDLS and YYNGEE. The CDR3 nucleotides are TGTGCCAGCAGCCCCACGCATGGGACCGGGGAGCTGTTTTTT. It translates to CASSPTHGTGELFF. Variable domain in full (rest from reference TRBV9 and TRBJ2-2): DSGVTQTPKHLITATGQRVTLRCSPRSGDLSVYWYQQSLDQGLQFLIQYYNGEERAKGNILERFSAQQFPDLHSELNLSSLELGDSALYFCASSPTHGTGELFFGEGSRLTVL.

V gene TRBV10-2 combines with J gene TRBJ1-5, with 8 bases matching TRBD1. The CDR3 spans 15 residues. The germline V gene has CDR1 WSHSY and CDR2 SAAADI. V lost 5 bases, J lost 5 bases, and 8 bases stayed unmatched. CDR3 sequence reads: CASSTVGTGYQPQHF. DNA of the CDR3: TGCGCCAGCAGTACGGTCGGGACAGGATATCAGCCCCAGCATTTT.

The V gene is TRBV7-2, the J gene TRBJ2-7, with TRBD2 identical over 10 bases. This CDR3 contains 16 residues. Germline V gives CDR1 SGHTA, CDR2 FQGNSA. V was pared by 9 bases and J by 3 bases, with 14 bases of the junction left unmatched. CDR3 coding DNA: TGTGCCAGTACGCGGGACAGCGGGGGGGCAATCTACGAGCAGTACTTC. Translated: CASTRDSGGAIYEQYF.